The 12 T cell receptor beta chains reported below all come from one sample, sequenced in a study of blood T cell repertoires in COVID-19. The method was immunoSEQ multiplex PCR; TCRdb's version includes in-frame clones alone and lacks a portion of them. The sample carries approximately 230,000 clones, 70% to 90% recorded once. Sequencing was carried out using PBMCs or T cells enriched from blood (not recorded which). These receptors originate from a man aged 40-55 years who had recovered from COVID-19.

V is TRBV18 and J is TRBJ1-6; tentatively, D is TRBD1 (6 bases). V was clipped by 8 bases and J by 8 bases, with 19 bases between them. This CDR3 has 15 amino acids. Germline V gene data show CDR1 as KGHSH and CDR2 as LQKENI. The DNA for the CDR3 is TGTGCCAGCACCCGACAGGCCCAAGGGGATTCACCCCTCCACTTT. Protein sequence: CASTRQAQGDSPLHF.

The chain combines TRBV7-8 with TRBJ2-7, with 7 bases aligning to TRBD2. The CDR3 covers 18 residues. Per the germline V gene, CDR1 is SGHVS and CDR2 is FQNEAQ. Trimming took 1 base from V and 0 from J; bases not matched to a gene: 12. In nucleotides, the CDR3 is TGTGCCAGCAGCTTAGGCGTGGTTCTTCTAGCGGACTCCTACGAGCAGTACTTC. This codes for CASSLGVVLLADSYEQYF.

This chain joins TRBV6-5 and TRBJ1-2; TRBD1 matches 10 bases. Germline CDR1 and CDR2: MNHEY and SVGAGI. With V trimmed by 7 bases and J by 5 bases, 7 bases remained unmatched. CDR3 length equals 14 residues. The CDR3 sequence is CASNDKGQGYGYTF. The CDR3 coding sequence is TGTGCCAGCAACGACAAGGGACAGGGGTATGGCTACACCTTC.

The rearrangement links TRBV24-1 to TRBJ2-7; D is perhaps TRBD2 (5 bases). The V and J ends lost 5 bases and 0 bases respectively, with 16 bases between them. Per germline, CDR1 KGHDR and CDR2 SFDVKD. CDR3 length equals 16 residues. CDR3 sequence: CATSVNRPGSSYEQYF. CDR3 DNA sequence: TGTGCCACCAGTGTGAACCGACCGGGGAGCTCCTACGAGCAGTACTTC.

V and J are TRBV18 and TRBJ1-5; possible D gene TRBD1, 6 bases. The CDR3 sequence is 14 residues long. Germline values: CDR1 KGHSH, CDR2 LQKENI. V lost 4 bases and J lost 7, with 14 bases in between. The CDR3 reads CASSLSGEGQPQHF. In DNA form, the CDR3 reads TGTGCCAGCTCACTATCAGGGGAGGGGCAGCCCCAGCATTTT.

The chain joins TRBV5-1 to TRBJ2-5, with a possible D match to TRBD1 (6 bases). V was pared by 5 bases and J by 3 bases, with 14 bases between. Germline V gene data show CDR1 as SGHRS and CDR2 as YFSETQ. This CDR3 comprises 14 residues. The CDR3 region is CASSSPGTKETQYF. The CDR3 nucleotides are TGCGCCAGCAGTTCCCCCGGGACAAAAGAGACCCAGTACTTC.

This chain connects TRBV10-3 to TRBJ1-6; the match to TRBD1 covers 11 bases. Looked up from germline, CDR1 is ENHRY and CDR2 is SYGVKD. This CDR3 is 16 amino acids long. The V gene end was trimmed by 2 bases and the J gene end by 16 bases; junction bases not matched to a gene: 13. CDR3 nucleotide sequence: TGTGCCATCAGTGAGCCTCGGACAGGGGGCTACGGAAGGCTCCACTTT. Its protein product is CAISEPRTGGYGRLHF.

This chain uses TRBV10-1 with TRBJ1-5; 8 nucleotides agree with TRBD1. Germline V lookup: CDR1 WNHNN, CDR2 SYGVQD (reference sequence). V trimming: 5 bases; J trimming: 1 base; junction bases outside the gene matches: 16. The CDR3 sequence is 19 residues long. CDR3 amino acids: CASSCVTGDEKGSNQPQHF. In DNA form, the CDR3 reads TGCGCCAGCAGTTGCGTGACAGGGGACGAAAAAGGCAGCAATCAGCCCCAGCATTTT.

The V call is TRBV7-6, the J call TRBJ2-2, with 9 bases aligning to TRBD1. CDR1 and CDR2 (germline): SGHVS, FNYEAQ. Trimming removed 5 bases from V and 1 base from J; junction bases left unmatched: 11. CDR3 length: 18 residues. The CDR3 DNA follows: TGTGCCAGCAGCGGAAGGACAGGGGTTTTCGGGAACACCGGGGAGCTGTTTTTT. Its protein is CASSGRTGVFGNTGELFF.

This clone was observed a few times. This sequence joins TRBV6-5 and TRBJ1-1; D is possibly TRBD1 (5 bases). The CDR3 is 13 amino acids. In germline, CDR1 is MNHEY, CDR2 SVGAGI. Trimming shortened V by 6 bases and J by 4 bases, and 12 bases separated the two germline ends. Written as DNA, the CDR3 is TGTGCCAGCAGATTAATGGGGGGCACTGAAGCTTTCTTT. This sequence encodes CASRLMGGTEAFF.

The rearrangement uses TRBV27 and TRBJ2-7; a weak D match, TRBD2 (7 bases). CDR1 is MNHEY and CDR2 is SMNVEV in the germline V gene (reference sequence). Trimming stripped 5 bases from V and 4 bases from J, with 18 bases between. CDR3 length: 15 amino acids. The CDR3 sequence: CASSPGEGTIYEQYF. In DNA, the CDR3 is TGTGCCAGCAGTCCCGGGGAGGGGACAATTTACGAGCAGTACTTC.

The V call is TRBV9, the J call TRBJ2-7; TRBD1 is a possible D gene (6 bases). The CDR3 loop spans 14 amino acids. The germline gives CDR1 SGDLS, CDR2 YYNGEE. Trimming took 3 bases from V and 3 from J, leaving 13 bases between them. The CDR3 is CASSEGDTYYEQYF. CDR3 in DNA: TGTGCCAGCAGCGAGGGGGATACGTACTACGAGCAGTACTTC.